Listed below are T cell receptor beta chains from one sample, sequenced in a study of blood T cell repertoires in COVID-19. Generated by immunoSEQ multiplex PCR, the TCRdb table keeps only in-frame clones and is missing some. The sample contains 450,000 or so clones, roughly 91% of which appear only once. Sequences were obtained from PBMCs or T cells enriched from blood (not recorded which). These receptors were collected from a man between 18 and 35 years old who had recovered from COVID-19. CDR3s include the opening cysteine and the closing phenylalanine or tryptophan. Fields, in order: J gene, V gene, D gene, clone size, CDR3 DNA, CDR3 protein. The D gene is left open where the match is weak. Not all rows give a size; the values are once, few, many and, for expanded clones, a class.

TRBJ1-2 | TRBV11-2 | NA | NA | TGTGCCAGCAGTATAAATATTGGGGGCCCTGGCTACACCTTC | CASSINIGGPGYTF
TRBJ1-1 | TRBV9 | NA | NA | TGTGCCAGCAGCGTAGTATCGGGGTTGGACACTGAAGCTTTCTTT | CASSVVSGLDTEAFF
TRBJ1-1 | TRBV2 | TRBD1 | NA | TGTGCCAGCAGCGGGACAGCCATGAACACTGAAGCTTTCTTT | CASSGTAMNTEAFF
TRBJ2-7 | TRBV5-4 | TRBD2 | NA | TGTGCCAGCAGCTGGACCGGGAGGCAGGGTGACTACGAGCAGTACTTC | CASSWTGRQGDYEQYF
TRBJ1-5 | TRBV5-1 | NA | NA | TGCGCCAGCAGCCTGGACGGTAGCAATCAGCCCCAGCATTTT | CASSLDGSNQPQHF
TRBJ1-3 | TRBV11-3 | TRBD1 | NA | TGTGCCAGCAGCTTATCCCCGACAGGGGCAGGAAACACCATATATTTT | CASSLSPTGAGNTIYF
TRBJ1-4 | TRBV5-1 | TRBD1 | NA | TGCGCCAGCAGCCTAATGACAGGGATTAATGAAAAACTGTTTTTT | CASSLMTGINEKLFF
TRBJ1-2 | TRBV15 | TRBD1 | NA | TGTGCCACCAGCAGGGGACAGGGCTTTGGCTACACCTTC | CATSRGQGFGYTF
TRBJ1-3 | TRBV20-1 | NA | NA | TGCAGTGCTAGGAGTGGAAACACCATATATTTT | CSARSGNTIYF
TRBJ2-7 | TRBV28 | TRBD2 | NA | TGTGCCAGCAGTTTACTAGCGGGATCCTACGAGCAGTACTTC | CASSLLAGSYEQYF
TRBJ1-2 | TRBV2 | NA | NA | TGTGCCAGCATTACGGACAGCGGTAAAGCTAACTATGGCTACACCTTC | CASITDSGKANYGYTF
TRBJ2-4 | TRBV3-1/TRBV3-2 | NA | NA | TGTGCCAGCAGCGGAGGGGACAGCCTAAACATTCAGTACTTC | CASSGGDSLNIQYF
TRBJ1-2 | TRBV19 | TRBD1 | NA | TGTGCCAGTAGTATATCTGGACAGGGTCGCTATGGCTACACCTTC | CASSISGQGRYGYTF
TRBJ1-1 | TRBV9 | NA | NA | TGTGCCAGCAGCGTTGCGTTCAGGCATACTGAAGCTTTCTTT | CASSVAFRHTEAFF
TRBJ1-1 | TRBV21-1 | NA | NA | TGTGCCAGCAGCAAAGCTCGACAGGGTGTATATTTGGGAACTGAAGCTTTCTTT | CASSKARQGVYLGTEAFF
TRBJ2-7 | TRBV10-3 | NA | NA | TGTGCCACGCTCCCGGGAACAAACTACGAGCAGTACTTC | CATLPGTNYEQYF
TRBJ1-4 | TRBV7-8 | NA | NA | TGTGCCAGCAGCTTAGTTTTTAGGGAGGGCGCGACTAATGAAAAACTGTTTTTT | CASSLVFREGATNEKLFF
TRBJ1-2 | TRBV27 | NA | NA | TGTGCCAGCAGTTCATGGGAACTGGGACAAGGCTACACCTTC | CASSSWELGQGYTF
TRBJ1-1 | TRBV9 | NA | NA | TGTGCCAGCAGCGTTTTCGGGAACACTGAAGCTTTCTTT | CASSVFGNTEAFF
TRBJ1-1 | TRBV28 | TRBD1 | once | TGTGCCAGCAGTTTGGGACAGGGGGCATCCACTGAAGCTTTCTTT | CASSLGQGASTEAFF
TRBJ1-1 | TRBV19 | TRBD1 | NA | TGTGCCAGTAGTCAGGGACAGGGGGCTTTTTACACTGAAGCTTTCTTT | CASSQGQGAFYTEAFF
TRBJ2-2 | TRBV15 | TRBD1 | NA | TGTGCCACCAGCATTGACAGGGGGCGCGGCGGGGAGCTGTTTTTT | CATSIDRGRGGELFF
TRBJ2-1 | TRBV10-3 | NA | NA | TGTGCCATCAGTGAAACGGAGGGCTCCTACAATGAGCAGTTCTTC | CAISETEGSYNEQFF
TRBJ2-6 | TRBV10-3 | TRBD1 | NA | TGTGCCATCAGTGGCCGACAGAACAGGGGGCAAAGCTCTGGGGCCAACGTCCTGACTTTC | CAISGRQNRGQSSGANVLTF
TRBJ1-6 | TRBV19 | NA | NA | TGTGCCAGTAAGGAGGCAGGACGTAATTCACCCCTCCACTTT | CASKEAGRNSPLHF
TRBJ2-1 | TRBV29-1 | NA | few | TGCAGCGTTGAAGATCGTTGGGGGCAGGGAAGTTACAATGAGCAGTTCTTC | CSVEDRWGQGSYNEQFF
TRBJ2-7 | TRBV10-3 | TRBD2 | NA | TGTGCCATCAGTGAGGGACTAGCGGGCCAAGAGAGCTCCTACGAGCAGTACTTC | CAISEGLAGQESSYEQYF
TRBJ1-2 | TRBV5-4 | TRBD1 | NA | TGTGCCAGCAGGCCAACAAACAGGGGTAACTATGGCTACACCTTC | CASRPTNRGNYGYTF
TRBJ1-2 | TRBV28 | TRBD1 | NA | TGTGCCAGCAGTTCCTTAGAGGGGGCGCTTGGTGGCTACACCTTC | CASSSLEGALGGYTF
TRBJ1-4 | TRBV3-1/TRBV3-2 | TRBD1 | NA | TGTGCCAGCACCTTGGGGGGACAGGGACTGTTTTTT | CASTLGGQGLFF
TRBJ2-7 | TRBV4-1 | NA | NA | TGCGCCAGCAATCCCAACCACAGGGAAGGCTACGAGCAGTACTTC | CASNPNHREGYEQYF
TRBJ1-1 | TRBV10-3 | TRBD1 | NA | TGTGCCATCCGACAGGGGGATGTCACTGAAGCTTTCTTT | CAIRQGDVTEAFF
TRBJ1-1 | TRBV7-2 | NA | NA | TGTGCCAGCAGCCAGAGGCCCAGGGGCACTGAAGCTTTCTTT | CASSQRPRGTEAFF
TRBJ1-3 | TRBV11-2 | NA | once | TGTGCCAGCAGCTTCCTACAGTCCTCTGGAAACACCATATATTTT | CASSFLQSSGNTIYF
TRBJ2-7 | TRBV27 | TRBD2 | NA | TGTGCCAGCAGGCCTCGTCCGGGGGGGAAGGAGCAGTACTTC | CASRPRPGGKEQYF
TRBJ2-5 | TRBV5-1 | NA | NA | TGCGCCAGCAGCTTCGGGGGAGGCGGAGAGACCCAGTACTTC | CASSFGGGGETQYF
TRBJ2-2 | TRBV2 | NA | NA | TGTGCCAGCAGTGCTATAGTTGTAGGGGAGCTGTTTTTT | CASSAIVVGELFF
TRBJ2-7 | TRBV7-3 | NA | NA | TGTGCCAGCAGCGAGCAACGGGGTCTCCCCTACGAGCAGTACTTC | CASSEQRGLPYEQYF
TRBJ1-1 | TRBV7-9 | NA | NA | TGTGCCAGCAGCTTAGGGTTTGGCAGAAACACTGAAGCTTTCTTT | CASSLGFGRNTEAFF
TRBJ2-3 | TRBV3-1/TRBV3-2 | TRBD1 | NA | TGTGCCAGCAGCCAAGAGATAGGACAGGGGGTCACAGATACGCAGTATTTT | CASSQEIGQGVTDTQYF
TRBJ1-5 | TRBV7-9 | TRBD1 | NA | TGTGCCAGCAGCCGGACAGGTAATCAGCCCCAGCATTTT | CASSRTGNQPQHF
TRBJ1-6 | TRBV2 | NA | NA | TGTGCCAGCAGTGAACTCGAGAATTCACCCCTCCACTTT | CASSELENSPLHF
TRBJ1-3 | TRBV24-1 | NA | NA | TGTGCCACCAGTGATTTGTTATTGGGCCCAGGAAACACCATATATTTT | CATSDLLLGPGNTIYF
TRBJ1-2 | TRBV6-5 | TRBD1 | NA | TGTGCCAGCAGTTACGGGACAGTGGATGGCTACACCTTC | CASSYGTVDGYTF
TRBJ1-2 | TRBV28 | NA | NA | TGTGCCAGCATGGCCTCAAAAACCAGCTATGGCTACACCTTC | CASMASKTSYGYTF
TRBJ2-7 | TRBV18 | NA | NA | TGTGCCAGCTCACCAACACTAGACAACTCCTACGAGCAGTACTTC | CASSPTLDNSYEQYF